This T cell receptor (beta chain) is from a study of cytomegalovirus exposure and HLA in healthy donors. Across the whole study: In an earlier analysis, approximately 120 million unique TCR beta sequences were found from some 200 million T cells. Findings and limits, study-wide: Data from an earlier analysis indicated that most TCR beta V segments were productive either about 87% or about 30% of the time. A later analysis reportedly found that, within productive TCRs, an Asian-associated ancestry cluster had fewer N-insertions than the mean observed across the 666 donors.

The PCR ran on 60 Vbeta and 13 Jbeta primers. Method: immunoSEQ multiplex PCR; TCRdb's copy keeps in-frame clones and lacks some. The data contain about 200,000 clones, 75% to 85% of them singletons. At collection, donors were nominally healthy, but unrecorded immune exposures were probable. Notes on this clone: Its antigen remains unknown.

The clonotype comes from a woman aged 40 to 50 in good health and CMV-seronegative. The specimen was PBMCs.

The CDR3 sequence: CASSSGLFPYEQYF. CDR3 sequence (DNA): TGTGCCAGCAGCTCGGGATTGTTTCCCTACGAGCAGTACTTC. The chain combines TRBV7-2 with TRBJ2-7, with D maybe TRBD2 (5 bases). V dropped 4 bases and J dropped 2 bases, with 12 bases sitting between them. The germline V gene encodes CDR1 SGHTA and CDR2 FQGNSA. This CDR3 has 14 amino acids. Using reference TRBV7-2 and TRBJ2-7 for the parts outside the CDR3, the full variable domain is GAGVSQSPSNKVTEKGKDVELRCDPISGHTALYWYRQSLGQGLEFLIYFQGNSAPDKSGLPSDRFSAERTGGSVSTLTIQRTQQEDSAVYLCASSSGLFPYEQYFGPGTRLTVT.